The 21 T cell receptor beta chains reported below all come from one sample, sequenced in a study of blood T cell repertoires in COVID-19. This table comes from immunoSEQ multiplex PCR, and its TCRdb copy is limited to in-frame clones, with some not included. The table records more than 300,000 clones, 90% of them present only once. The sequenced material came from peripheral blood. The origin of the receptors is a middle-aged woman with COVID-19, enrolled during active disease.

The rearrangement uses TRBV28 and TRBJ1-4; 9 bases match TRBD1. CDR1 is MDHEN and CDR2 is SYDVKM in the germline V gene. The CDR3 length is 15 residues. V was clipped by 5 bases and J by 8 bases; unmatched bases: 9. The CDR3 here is CASSTIGTGIEKLFF. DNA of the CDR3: TGTGCCAGCAGTACCATAGGGACAGGGATCGAAAAACTGTTTTTT.

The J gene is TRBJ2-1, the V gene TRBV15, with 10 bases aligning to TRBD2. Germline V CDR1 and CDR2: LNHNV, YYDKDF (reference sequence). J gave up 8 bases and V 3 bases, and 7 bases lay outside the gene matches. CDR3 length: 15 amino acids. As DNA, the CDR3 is TGTGCCACCAGCAGCCTAGCGGGAGTTTCATATGAGCAGTTCTTC. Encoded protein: CATSSLAGVSYEQFF.

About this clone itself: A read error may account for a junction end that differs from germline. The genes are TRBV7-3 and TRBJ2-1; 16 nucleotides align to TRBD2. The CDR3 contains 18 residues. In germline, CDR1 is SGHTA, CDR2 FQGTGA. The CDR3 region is CASSLSGLAGGRYNGQFF. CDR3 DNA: TGTGCCAGCAGCTTATCGGGACTAGCGGGAGGGCGGTACAATGGGCAGTTCTTC. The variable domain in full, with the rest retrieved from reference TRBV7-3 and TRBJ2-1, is GAGVSQTPSNKVTEKGKYVELRCDPISGHTALYWYRQSLGQGPEFLIYFQGTGAADDSGLPNDRFFAVRPEGSVSTLKIQRTERGDSAVYLCASSLSGLAGGRYNGQFFGPGTRLTVL.

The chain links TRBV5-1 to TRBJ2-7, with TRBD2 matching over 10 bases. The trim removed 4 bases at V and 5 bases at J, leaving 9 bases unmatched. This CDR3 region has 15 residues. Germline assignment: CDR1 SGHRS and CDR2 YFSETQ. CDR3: CASSDPSGSSHEQYF. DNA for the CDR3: TGCGCCAGCAGCGACCCTAGCGGGAGTTCTCACGAGCAGTACTTC.

The CDR3 nucleotides read TGTGCCAGCATTCGCCTAGCGGGGGGGCAAGGGCGAGATACGCAGTATTTT. Protein sequence: CASIRLAGGQGRDTQYF. The rearrangement uses TRBV2 and TRBJ2-3; the match to TRBD2 covers 12 bases. Trimming took 7 bases from V and 5 from J; bases not matched to a gene: 13. This CDR3 is 17 amino acids long. Germline V gene sequence: CDR1 SNHLY, CDR2 FYNNEI.

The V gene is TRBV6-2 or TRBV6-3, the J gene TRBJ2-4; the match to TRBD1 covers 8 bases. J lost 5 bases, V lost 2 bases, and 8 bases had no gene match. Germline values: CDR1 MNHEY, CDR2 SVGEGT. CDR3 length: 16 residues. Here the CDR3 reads CASSYGPGGRENIQYF. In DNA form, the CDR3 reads TGTGCCAGCAGTTACGGGCCAGGGGGCCGGGAAAACATTCAGTACTTC.

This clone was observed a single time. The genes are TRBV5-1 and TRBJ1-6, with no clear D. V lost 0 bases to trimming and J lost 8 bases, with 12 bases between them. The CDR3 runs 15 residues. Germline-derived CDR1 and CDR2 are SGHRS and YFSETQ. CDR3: CASSLAGIVYSPLHF. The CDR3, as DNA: TGCGCCAGCAGCTTGGCGGGTATAGTATATTCACCCCTCCACTTT.

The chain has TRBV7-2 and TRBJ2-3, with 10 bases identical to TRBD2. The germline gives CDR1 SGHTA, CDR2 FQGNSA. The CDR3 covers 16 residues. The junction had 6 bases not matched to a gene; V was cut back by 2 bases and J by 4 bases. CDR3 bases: TGTGCCAGCAGCTTATCAGCGGGAGGGCGTTCAGATACGCAGTATTTT. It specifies CASSLSAGGRSDTQYF.

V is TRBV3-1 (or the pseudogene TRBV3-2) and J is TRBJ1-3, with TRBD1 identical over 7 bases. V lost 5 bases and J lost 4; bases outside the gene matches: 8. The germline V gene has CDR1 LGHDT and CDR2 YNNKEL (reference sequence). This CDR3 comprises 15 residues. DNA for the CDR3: TGTGCCAGCAGCGGAAGACAGGGAGTGGGAAACACCATATATTTT. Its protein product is CASSGRQGVGNTIYF.

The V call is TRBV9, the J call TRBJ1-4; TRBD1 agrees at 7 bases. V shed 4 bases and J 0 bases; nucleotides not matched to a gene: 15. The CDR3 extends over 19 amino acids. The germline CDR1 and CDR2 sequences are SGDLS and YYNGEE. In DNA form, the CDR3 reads TGTGCCAGCAGCTCAGGGACAGCAGTATCTCTATCAACTAATGAAAAACTGTTTTTT. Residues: CASSSGTAVSLSTNEKLFF.

CDR3 DNA: TGTGCCAGCAGCCAAGAGGTCCAGGGTAGAGTCGAGACCCAGTACTTC. Its translation: CASSQEVQGRVETQYF. This chain links TRBV14 with TRBJ2-5; D might be TRBD1 (5 bases). V gave up 0 bases and J gave up 5 bases, with 16 bases separating them. There are 16 residues in the CDR3. CDR1 SGHDN and CDR2 FVKESK come from the germline V gene.

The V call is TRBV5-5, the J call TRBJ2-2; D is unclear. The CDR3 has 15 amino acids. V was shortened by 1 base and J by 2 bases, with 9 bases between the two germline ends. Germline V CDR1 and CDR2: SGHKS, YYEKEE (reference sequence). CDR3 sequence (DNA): TGTGCCAGCAGCTTGCTCGCGTTAAACACCGGGGAGCTGTTTTTT. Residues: CASSLLALNTGELFF. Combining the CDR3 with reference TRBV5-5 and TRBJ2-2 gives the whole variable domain DAGVTQSPTHLIKTRGQQVTLRCSPISGHKSVSWYQQVLGQGPQFIFQYYEKEERGRGNFPDRFSARQFPNYSSELNVNALLLGDSALYLCASSLLALNTGELFFGEGSRLTVL.

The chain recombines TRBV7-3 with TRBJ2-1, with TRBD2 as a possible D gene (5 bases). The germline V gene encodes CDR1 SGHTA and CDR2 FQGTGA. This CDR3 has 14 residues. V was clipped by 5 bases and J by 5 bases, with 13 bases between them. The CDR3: CASSLIKADNEQFF. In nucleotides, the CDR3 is TGTGCCAGCAGCCTCATCAAAGCGGACAATGAGCAGTTCTTC.

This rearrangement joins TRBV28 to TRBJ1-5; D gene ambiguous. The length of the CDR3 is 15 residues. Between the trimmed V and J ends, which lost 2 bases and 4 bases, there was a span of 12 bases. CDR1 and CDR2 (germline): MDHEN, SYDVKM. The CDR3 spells CASSLRHDWNQPQHF. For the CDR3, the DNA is TGTGCCAGCAGTTTAAGGCACGACTGGAATCAGCCCCAGCATTTT.

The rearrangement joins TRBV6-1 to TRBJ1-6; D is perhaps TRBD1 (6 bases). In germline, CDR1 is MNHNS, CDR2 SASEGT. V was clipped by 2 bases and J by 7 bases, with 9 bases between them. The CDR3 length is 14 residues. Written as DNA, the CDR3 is TGTGCCAGCAGTGAATTTAGGGGGAATTCACCCCTCCACTTT. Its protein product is CASSEFRGNSPLHF.

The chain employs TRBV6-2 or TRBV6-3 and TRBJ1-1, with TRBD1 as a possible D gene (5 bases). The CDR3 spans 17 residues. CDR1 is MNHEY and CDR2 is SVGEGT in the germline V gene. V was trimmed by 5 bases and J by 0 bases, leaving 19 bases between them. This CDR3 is CASSPGRTGRLNTEAFF. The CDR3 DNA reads TGTGCCAGCAGTCCGGGGAGGACGGGACGGTTGAACACTGAAGCTTTCTTT.

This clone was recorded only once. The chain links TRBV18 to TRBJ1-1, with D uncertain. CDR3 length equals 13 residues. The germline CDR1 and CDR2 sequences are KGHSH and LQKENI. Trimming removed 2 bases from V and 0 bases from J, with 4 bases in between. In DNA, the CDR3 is TGTGCCAGCTCACCAGGAGTGAACACTGAAGCTTTCTTT. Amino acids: CASSPGVNTEAFF.

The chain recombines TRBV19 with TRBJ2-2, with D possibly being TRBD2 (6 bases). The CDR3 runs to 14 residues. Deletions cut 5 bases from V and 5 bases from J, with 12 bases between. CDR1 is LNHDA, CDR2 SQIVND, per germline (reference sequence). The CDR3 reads CASSLIGTTGELFF. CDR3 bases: TGTGCCAGTAGTCTGATTGGGACTACCGGGGAGCTGTTTTTT.

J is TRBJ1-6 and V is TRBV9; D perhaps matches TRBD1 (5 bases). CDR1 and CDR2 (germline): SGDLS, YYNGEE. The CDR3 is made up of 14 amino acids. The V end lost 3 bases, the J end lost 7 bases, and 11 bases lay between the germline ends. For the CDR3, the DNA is TGTGCCAGCAGCGCGACAGTGTCGAATTCACCCCTCCACTTT. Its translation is CASSATVSNSPLHF.

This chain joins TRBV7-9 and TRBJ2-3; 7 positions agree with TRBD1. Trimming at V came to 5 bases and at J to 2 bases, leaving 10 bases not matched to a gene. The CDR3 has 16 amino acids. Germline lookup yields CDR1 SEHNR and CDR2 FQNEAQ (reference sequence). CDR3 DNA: TGTGCCAGCAGCCGAACCCCGGGACAGTCCACAGATACGCAGTATTTT. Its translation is CASSRTPGQSTDTQYF.

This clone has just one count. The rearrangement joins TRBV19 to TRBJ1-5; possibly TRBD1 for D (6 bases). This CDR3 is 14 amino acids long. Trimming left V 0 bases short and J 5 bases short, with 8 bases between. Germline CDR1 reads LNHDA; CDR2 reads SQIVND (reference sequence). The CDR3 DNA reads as TGTGCCAGTAGTATAGATCACAGGGATCAGCCCCAGCATTTT. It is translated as CASSIDHRDQPQHF.